This TCR beta chain was captured in a study of CD8 T cells in ankylosing spondylitis. This clonotype was recorded many times. The V gene lost 2 bases and the J gene lost 1 base, with 3 bases spanning the gap. Germline CDR1 is SGHRS and CDR2 is YFSETQ. This CDR3 spans 12 amino acids. Each CDR3 protein is one row after TCRdb ran MiXCR on the 5' RACE reads. The repertoire holds about 190,000 distinct CDR3 sequences, with about an eighth as singletons. This clonotype originated in a female donor with ankylosing spondylitis or in good health (not recorded which). The specimen sequenced was blood, either unsorted or a sorted T cell fraction (not recorded which). V and J are TRBV5-1 and TRBJ1-1; D ambiguous. The CDR3 DNA reads as TGCGCCAGCAGCTTACCGAACACTGAAGCTTTCTTT. The encoded protein is CASSLPNTEAFF.